Listed below are T cell receptor beta chains from one sample, sequenced in a study of immune evolution from preneoplasia to lung adenocarcinoma. Repertoires were generated with immunoSEQ multiplex PCR, while TCRdb's copy carries only in-frame clones and drops some. The data show 4,400 or so clones, with approximately 85% seen just once and nearly 8.5% held by the top ten. Sequenced input: FFPE lung adenocarcinoma in situ tissue. These receptor sequences come from a person aged 65-85 years with lung adenocarcinoma. Each CDR3 is given with its conserved first and last residue. A D gene is named only where the DNA matches it firmly. A row's size may be missing; if present it is once, few, many or a size class.

TRBV30	.	TRBJ1-4	.	TGTGCCTGGAGTGAACGGTTAAATGAAAAACTGTTTTTT	CAWSERLNEKLFF
TRBV5-6	.	TRBJ1-1	.	TGTGCCAGCAGCCCTGGGGGTTGGAACACTGAAGCTTTCTTT	CASSPGGWNTEAFF
TRBV9	few	TRBJ2-3	.	TGTGCCAGCAGCGTTGGAGATACGCAGTATTTT	CASSVGDTQYF
TRBV27	.	TRBJ1-2	TRBD1	TGTGCCAGCAGTCCGGGAGCAGGGGGCCGTGGCTACACCTTC	CASSPGAGGRGYTF
TRBV11-2	.	TRBJ1-1	TRBD1	TGTGCCAGCAGCCCCAGGACAGGGGCTGAAGCTTTCTTT	CASSPRTGAEAFF
TRBV11-2	.	TRBJ2-3	TRBD2	TGTGCCAGCAGGGCAGCGGGGGTCGATACGCAGTATTTT	CASRAAGVDTQYF
TRBV18	.	TRBJ2-1	TRBD2	TGTGCCAGCTCACCCCCACGGGCGGGAGGCTACAATGAGCAGTTCTTC	CASSPPRAGGYNEQFF
TRBV29-1	.	TRBJ2-7	TRBD1	TGCAGCGTTACCCCGGGACAGGGGGCGTTGGCTGGGGCTGGCGAGCAGTACTTC	CSVTPGQGALAGAGEQYF
TRBV6-1	.	TRBJ2-7	.	TGTGCCAGCAGTTGGGTGCTCACAGAGCAGTACTTC	CASSWVLTEQYF
TRBV4-2	.	TRBJ1-3	.	TGTGCCAGCAGCCAAGATTGGGGTGGTTACGGAAACACCATATATTTT	CASSQDWGGYGNTIYF
TRBV5-1	.	TRBJ2-5	.	TGCGCCAGCAGGTCGGGACTGGGAGCGAGAGAGACCCAGTACTTC	CASRSGLGARETQYF
TRBV30	.	TRBJ2-3	.	TGTGCCTGGAGTCCAAGAGGGGATACGCAGTATTTT	CAWSPRGDTQYF
TRBV5-1	.	TRBJ1-2	.	TGCGCCAGCAGCTTGACCCCCTCCCTTTTCTATGGCTACACCTTC	CASSLTPSLFYGYTF
TRBV4-2	few	TRBJ2-7	.	TGTGCCAGCAGCCAAGATTTGTTAGCCTACGAGCAGTACTTC	CASSQDLLAYEQYF
TRBV11-2	.	TRBJ2-5	.	TGTGCCAGCAGCTTAGACAGACAAGAGACCCAGTACTTC	CASSLDRQETQYF
TRBV10-3	.	TRBJ2-1	TRBD1	TGTGCCATCAGTGGGGGACAGGACACAATGGAGCAGTTCTTC	CAISGGQDTMEQFF
TRBV5-1	.	TRBJ2-3	.	TGCGCCAGCAGCTTGGTCGGCACAGATACGCAGTATTTT	CASSLVGTDTQYF
TRBV29-1	.	TRBJ2-7	TRBD2	TGCAGCGTTGAAGATCAAGCGGGGCCCTGGGGTTACGAGCAGTACTTC	CSVEDQAGPWGYEQYF
TRBV28	.	TRBJ1-2	TRBD1	TGTGCCAGCAGTTTTTCGCAGGGGGATATCTATGGCTACACCTTC	CASSFSQGDIYGYTF
TRBV5-6	.	TRBJ1-2	TRBD1	TGTGCCAGCAGCTACCCGCCCCCGACAGGGAGGAGGTATGGCTACACCTTC	CASSYPPPTGRRYGYTF
TRBV5-1	.	TRBJ2-5	TRBD2	TGCGCCAGCAGCTCCGGACTAGCGGGAGTGTTCGAGACCCAGTACTTC	CASSSGLAGVFETQYF
TRBV5-1	.	TRBJ1-2	.	TGCGCCAGCACGATCGACAACTATGGCTACACCTTC	CASTIDNYGYTF
TRBV10-2	.	TRBJ2-7	TRBD2	TGCGCCAGCAGCGCTACCCGGGGACTAGCGGGAGACGAGCAGTACTTC	CASSATRGLAGDEQYF
TRBV14	.	TRBJ2-7	.	TGTGCCAGCAGCCAAGGGAGGCAGATCTACGAGCAGTACTTC	CASSQGRQIYEQYF
TRBV7-2	.	TRBJ2-7	.	TGTGCCAGCAGCACTTGGGGAAGCGAGCAGTACTTC	CASSTWGSEQYF
TRBV27	.	TRBJ1-1	TRBD1	TGTGCCAGCAGTTTCGACAGGGCTAAGAACACTGAAGCTTTCTTT	CASSFDRAKNTEAFF
TRBV10-1	.	TRBJ2-7	TRBD2	TGCGCCAGCAGTGAGTCCGCGAGCGGGGGTTCCTACGAGCAGTACTTC	CASSESASGGSYEQYF
TRBV6-5	.	TRBJ2-2	.	TGTGCCAGCAGTTACGAGCGGCGGCAAGAAACCGGGGAGCTGTTTTTT	CASSYERRQETGELFF
TRBV18	.	TRBJ1-5	.	TGTGCCAGCTCACCCACAGGGTTCAATCAGCCCCAGCATTTT	CASSPTGFNQPQHF
TRBV5-1	.	TRBJ1-2	.	TGCGCCAGCGGATCGGTCCTCCATGGCTACACCTTC	CASGSVLHGYTF
TRBV18	.	TRBJ1-5	TRBD1	TGTGCCAGCTCACCACAACAGGGGCCTCAGCCCCAGCATTTT	CASSPQQGPQPQHF
TRBV11-3	few	TRBJ2-1	.	TGTGCCAGCAGCTCGGATGGAGGATCGCATGAGCAGTTCTTC	CASSSDGGSHEQFF
TRBV19	.	TRBJ2-1	TRBD2	TGTGCCAGTAGAATCGGGGGACTAGCGGGAATCAATGAGCAGTTCTTC	CASRIGGLAGINEQFF
TRBV18	.	TRBJ2-7	TRBD2	TGTGCCAGCTCACCAGGGGGAGGGGACTACGAGCAGTACTTC	CASSPGGGDYEQYF
TRBV28	.	TRBJ1-4	.	TGTGCCAGCAGTTCCCCTTCAGGACAACTTTTTGAAAAACTGTTTTTT	CASSSPSGQLFEKLFF
TRBV5-6	once	TRBJ2-7	.	TGTGCCAGCAGCAAACAAGGGGGACCAGCCTACAAGCAGTACTTC	CASSKQGGPAYKQYF